The rows below give T cell receptor beta chains drawn from one sample of a study of cytomegalovirus exposure and HLA in healthy donors. The assay was immunoSEQ multiplex PCR, and TCRdb's table has in-frame clones only and misses some. The sample includes approximately 84,000 clones, roughly 74% of them seen just once. Sequencing was carried out using PBMCs. These TCRs come from a man aged 40-55 years in good health and CMV-seronegative. CDR3s include the opening cysteine and the closing phenylalanine or tryptophan. Each record gives: J gene, V gene, CDR3 protein.

TRBJ2-3 | TRBV7-9 | CASSRTGGDTDTQYF
TRBJ1-5 | TRBV19 | CASSWRGDQPQHF
TRBJ1-1 | TRBV6-5 | CASSLQKNTEAFF
TRBJ1-2 | TRBV5-1 | CASSLLTLFDGYTF
TRBJ1-1 | TRBV6-5 | CASSSDSTEAFF
TRBJ2-7 | TRBV19 | CASSGRTDSSYEQYF
TRBJ2-5 | TRBV5-1 | CASSLTGTEETQYF
TRBJ2-2 | TRBV7-9 | CASSETSGSRFTGELFF
TRBJ1-2 | TRBV27 | CASSFVGARGYGYTF
- | TRBV4-2 | CASSRGREGYEQYF
TRBJ1-5 | TRBV18 | CASSPEGRGHQPQHF
TRBJ1-2 | TRBV19 | CAGGGSVNYGYTF
TRBJ1-1 | TRBV6-5 | CASRSQVDTEAFF
TRBJ1-5 | TRBV30 | CAWSVHQGNQPQHF
TRBJ2-5 | TRBV5-1 | CASSLGTRGETQYF
TRBJ2-3 | TRBV5-6 | CASSSKLGLAVTDTQYF
TRBJ1-1 | TRBV9 | CASSAPDRGREAFF
TRBJ2-7 | TRBV9 | CASSVGPRYEQYF
TRBJ2-7 | TRBV7-6 | CASSQSGTGGNEQYF
TRBJ1-3 | TRBV9 | CASSVKGGGGNTIYF
TRBJ1-2 | TRBV28 | CASSLGRGFNSYGYTF
TRBJ2-3 | TRBV9 | CASSVGGVAGRDTQYF
TRBJ1-5 | TRBV5-1 | CASSLEGLQPQHF
TRBJ2-5 | TRBV5-6 | CASSAGLAGEETQYF
TRBJ2-3 | TRBV10-2 | CASSGLAFTDTQYF
TRBJ2-2 | TRBV28 | CASSPGLFRAGELFF
TRBJ2-5 | TRBV5-6 | CASSLDRAGGQETQYF
TRBJ1-1 | TRBV6-5 | CASSSPRENTEAFF
TRBJ2-1 | TRBV21-1 | CASNIRLPQFF
TRBJ2-7 | TRBV6-6 | CASREKGEQYF
TRBJ2-2 | TRBV25-1 | CASSEYGGANTGELFF
TRBJ2-6 | TRBV5-1 | CASSRDRGRDVLTF
TRBJ2-5 | TRBV25-1 | CATGRGGPQETQYF
TRBJ1-5 | TRBV28 | CASSLSPWQGKSNQPQHF
TRBJ2-5 | TRBV9 | CASSLRTEQETQYF
TRBJ1-3 | TRBV2 | CASSRWTGGSGNTIYF
TRBJ2-2 | TRBV28 | CASSFSGAGTGELFF
TRBJ2-7 | TRBV6-5 | CASSPGFSSSYEQYF
TRBJ2-1 | TRBV7-3 | CASSLLGRGLAGGDEQFF
TRBJ2-2 | TRBV2 | CASSKQNTGELFF